Following are 11 T cell receptor beta chains from one sample sequenced in a study of radiotherapy plus CTLA-4 blockade in lung cancer. Produced via immunoSEQ multiplex PCR; TCRdb's table is partial and in-frame only. The table includes about 97,000 clones, around 74% detected once. The sequences come from peripheral blood, collected from a patient treated with radiotherapy plus ipilimumab. The receptors come from a human donor with non-small cell lung cancer who had a partial response to radiotherapy plus ipilimumab. Some clones in this sample may be carry-over from other donors' samples.

On this clone itself: The germline gene is not matched at one end of the junction; a read error may be the cause. Other nucleotide sequences in the sample specify the same CDR3. The gene calls are TRBV5-1 and TRBJ2-2; a possible D gene is TRBD2 (5 bases). Germline loops: CDR1 SGHRS, CDR2 YFSETQ. This CDR3 is 16 amino acids long. The CDR3 spells CASSLGGGLATGELFF. For the CDR3, the DNA is TGCGCCAGCAGCTTAGGAGGCGGGCTGGCCACCGGAGAGCTGTTTTTT. The full variable domain, with the rest looked up from reference TRBV5-1 and TRBJ2-2, is KAGVTQTPRYLIKTRGQQVTLSCSPISGHRSVSWYQQTPGQGLQFLFEYFSETQRNKGNFPGRFSGRQFSNSRSEMNVSTLELGDSALYLCASSLGGGLATGELFFGEGSRLTVL.

This chain links TRBV7-3 with TRBJ1-1; D uncertain. This CDR3 comprises 13 residues. The V gene lost 4 bases and the J gene lost 1 base, with 7 bases spanning the gap. Germline V lookup: CDR1 SGHTA, CDR2 FQGTGA. Written as DNA, the CDR3 is TGTGCCAGCAGCTCGCAGGAGAACACTGAAGCTTTCTTT. It yields the protein CASSSQENTEAFF.

The chain uses TRBV6-1 and TRBJ2-2; a possible D gene is TRBD1 (6 bases). The V end lost 4 bases, the J end lost 3 bases, and 21 bases lay between the germline ends. CDR1 and CDR2 from the germline V gene are MNHNS and SASEGT. The CDR3 is 18 residues long. The CDR3, as DNA: TGTGCCAGCAGTGGCCGAGAGGGGCTCAGGGGCCACACCGGGGAGCTGTTTTTT. Amino acid sequence: CASSGREGLRGHTGELFF.

The chain uses TRBV4-2 and TRBJ2-7; weak D call: TRBD2 (7 bases). Germline CDR1 LGHNA, CDR2 YNFKEQ. Trimming took off 5 bases at V and 9 bases at J, with 23 bases between the two ends. The CDR3 loop spans 15 amino acids. The CDR3 loop is CASSFNRGGDGRQYF. In nucleotides, the CDR3 is TGTGCCAGCAGCTTCAATAGGGGGGGGGACGGGCGGCAGTACTTC.

The chain carries TRBV6-6 and TRBJ2-7, with D maybe TRBD1 (6 bases). Trimming cost V 2 bases and J 6 bases, with 14 bases left between them. Germline V CDR1 and CDR2: MNHNY, SVGAGI (reference sequence). CDR3 length: 14 residues. The CDR3: CASSYGTGSLEQYF. The CDR3 region has the DNA TGTGCCAGCAGTTACGGTACAGGGAGTCTCGAGCAGTACTTC.

The rearrangement links TRBV19 to TRBJ2-7; TRBD1 agrees at 12 bases. The CDR3 spans 15 residues. Germline lookup yields CDR1 LNHDA and CDR2 SQIVND (reference sequence). Germline trimming cut 5 bases from V and 9 bases from J; bases unmatched to any gene: 11. CDR3 sequence (DNA): TGTGCCAGTAGTCCGGGACAGGGGGCCCCTACGAGGCAGTACTTC. Encoded protein: CASSPGQGAPTRQYF.

The J gene is TRBJ2-5, the V gene TRBV5-1, with 7 bases fitting TRBD1. Germline V gene lookup returns CDR1 SGHRS and CDR2 YFSETQ. This CDR3 spans 14 amino acids. The trim removed 4 bases at V and 4 bases at J, leaving 7 bases unmatched. This CDR3 is CASSLRTGSETQYF. CDR3 DNA: TGCGCCAGCAGCCTACGGACAGGCTCAGAGACCCAGTACTTC.

CDR3 in DNA: TGTGCCAGCAGCTTAAATTTGGCTAGCGGAGATACGCAGTATTTT. Amino acids: CASSLNLASGDTQYF. V gene TRBV7-3 combines with J gene TRBJ2-3; TRBD2 agrees at 7 bases. Per germline, CDR1 SGHTA and CDR2 FQGTGA. The CDR3 totals 15 residues. The V gene end was trimmed by 1 base and the J gene end by 5 bases; junction bases not matched to a gene: 6.

The chain joins TRBV28 to TRBJ2-1; D might be TRBD2 (6 bases). This CDR3 contains 13 residues. V lost 6 bases and J 4 bases, leaving 10 bases between the germline ends. Germline V gene data show CDR1 as MDHEN and CDR2 as SYDVKM. The CDR3 region has the DNA TGTGCCAGCAGCGGGAGTTGGTACAATGAGCAGTTCTTC. It encodes CASSGSWYNEQFF.

The rearrangement uses TRBV5-1 and TRBJ2-5; no definite D call. The V gene's germline CDR1 is SGHRS and CDR2 YFSETQ. CDR3 length: 12 amino acids. Trimming left V 7 bases short and J 3 bases short, with 10 bases between. The CDR3 spells CASGKEKETQYF. The CDR3 DNA reads TGCGCCAGCGGTAAAGAGAAAGAGACCCAGTACTTC.

This chain joins TRBV11-2 and TRBJ2-5, with TRBD1 matching over 7 bases. Germline CDR1 reads SGHAT; CDR2 reads FQNNGV. V was pared by 2 bases and J by 4 bases, with 16 bases of the junction left unmatched. The CDR3 is 18 residues long. This CDR3 is CASSLRGPGGGRGETQYF. In DNA form, the CDR3 reads TGTGCCAGCAGCTTAAGGGGGCCGGGTGGGGGCCGAGGAGAGACCCAGTACTTC.